This T cell receptor beta chain was sequenced in a study of T cell changes during pregnancy in multiple sclerosis. The germline gives CDR1 LNHDA, CDR2 SQIVND (reference sequence). V gave up 2 bases and J gave up 4 bases, with 8 bases separating them. This CDR3 has 13 residues. Repertoires were generated with immunoSEQ multiplex PCR, while TCRdb's copy carries only in-frame clones and drops some. The sample lists approximately 130,000 clones, about 96% occurring once. The input for sequencing was peripheral blood, taken after pregnancy. The receptor's source is a female donor with multiple sclerosis, enrolled in a pregnancy study. The rearrangement joins TRBV19 to TRBJ1-1, with D perhaps TRBD1 (5 bases). Here the CDR3 DNA reads TGTGCCAGTAGTATAATGGGGGGCACTGAAGCTTTCTTT. Protein: CASSIMGGTEAFF.